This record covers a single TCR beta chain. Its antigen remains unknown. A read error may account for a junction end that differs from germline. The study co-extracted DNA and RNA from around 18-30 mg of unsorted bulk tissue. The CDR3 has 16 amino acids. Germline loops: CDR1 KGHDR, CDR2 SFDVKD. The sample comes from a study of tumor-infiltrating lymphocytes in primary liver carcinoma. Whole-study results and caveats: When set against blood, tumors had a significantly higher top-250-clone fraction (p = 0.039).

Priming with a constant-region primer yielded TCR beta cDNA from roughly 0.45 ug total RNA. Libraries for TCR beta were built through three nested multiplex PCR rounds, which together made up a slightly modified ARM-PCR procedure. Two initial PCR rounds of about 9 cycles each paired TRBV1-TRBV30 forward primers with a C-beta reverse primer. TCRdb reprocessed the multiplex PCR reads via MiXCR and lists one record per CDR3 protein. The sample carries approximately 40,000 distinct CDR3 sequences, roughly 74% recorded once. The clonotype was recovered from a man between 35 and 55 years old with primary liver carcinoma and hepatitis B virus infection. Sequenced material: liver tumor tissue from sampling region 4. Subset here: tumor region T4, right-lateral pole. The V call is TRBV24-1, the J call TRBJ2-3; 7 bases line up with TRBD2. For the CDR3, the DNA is TGTGCCGCCAGTGGGAGGGGAACGACTAGCACAGATACGCAATATTTT. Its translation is CAASGRGTTSTDTQYF.